Listed here is a single T cell receptor (beta chain). Its antigen remains unidentified. This entry belongs to a study of T cell responses to AZD1222 COVID-19 vaccine. The CDR3 covers 14 residues. Germline V gene sequence: CDR1 MNHEY, CDR2 SVGAGI. V lost 6 bases and J lost 9; bases outside the gene matches: 6. TCRdb keeps only in-frame clones here, not all; method: immunoSEQ multiplex PCR. The table has around 100,000 clones, about 90% seen once; the top ten hold 20% to 25%. Whole-study results and caveats: Donors, mostly white British, included more females; clonal diversity was possibly underestimated.

The sequence was obtained from an adult in good health. This sequence joins TRBV6-5 and TRBJ1-6; 9 bases match TRBD1. The sequenced sample was peripheral blood, obtained on day 0 of AZD1222 vaccination. CDR3 sequence: CASSMGQGVSPLHF. In DNA, the CDR3 is TGTGCCAGCAGCATGGGACAGGGTGTTTCACCCCTCCACTTT.